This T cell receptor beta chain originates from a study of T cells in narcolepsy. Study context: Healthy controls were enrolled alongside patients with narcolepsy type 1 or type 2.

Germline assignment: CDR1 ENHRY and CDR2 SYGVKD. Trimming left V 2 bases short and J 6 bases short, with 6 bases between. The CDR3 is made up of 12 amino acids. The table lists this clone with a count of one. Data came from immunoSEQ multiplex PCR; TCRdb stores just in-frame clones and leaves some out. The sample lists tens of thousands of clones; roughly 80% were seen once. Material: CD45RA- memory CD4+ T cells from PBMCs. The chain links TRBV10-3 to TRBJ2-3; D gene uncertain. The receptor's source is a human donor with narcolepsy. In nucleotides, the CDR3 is TGTGCCATCAGTGAGATCGGTGATACGCAGTATTTT. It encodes CAISEIGDTQYF.